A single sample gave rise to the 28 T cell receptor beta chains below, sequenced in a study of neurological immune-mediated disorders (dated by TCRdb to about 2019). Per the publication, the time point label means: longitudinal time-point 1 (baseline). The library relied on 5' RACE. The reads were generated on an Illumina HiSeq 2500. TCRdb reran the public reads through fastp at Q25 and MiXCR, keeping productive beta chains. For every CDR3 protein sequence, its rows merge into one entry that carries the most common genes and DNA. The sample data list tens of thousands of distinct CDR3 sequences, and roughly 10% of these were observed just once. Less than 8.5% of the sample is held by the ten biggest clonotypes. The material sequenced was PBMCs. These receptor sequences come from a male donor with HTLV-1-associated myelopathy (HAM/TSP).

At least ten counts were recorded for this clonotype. The CDR3 DNA sequence: TGTGCCAGCAGTGAATGGGTTCTCACTGAAGCTTTCTTT. This sequence encodes CASSEWVLTEAFF. The J gene is TRBJ1-1, the V gene TRBV6-1, with unresolved D. The length of the CDR3 is 13 residues. Germline V gives CDR1 MNHNS, CDR2 SASEGT. V dropped 2 bases and J dropped 4 bases, with 8 bases sitting between them.

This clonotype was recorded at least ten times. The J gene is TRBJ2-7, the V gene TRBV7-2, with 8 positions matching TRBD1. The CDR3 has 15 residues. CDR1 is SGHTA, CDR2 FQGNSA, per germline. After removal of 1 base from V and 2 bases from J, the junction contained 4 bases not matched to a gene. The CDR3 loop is CASSLGGTGAYEQYF. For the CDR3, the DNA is TGTGCCAGCAGCTTAGGGGGGACAGGAGCCTACGAGCAGTACTTC.

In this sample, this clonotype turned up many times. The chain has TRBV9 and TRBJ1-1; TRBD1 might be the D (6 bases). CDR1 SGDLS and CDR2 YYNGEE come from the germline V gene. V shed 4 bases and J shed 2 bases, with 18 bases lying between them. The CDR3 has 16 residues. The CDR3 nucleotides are TGTGCCAGCAGCCGTACCACAGGGTTCCCAAACACTGAAGCTTTCTTT. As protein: CASSRTTGFPNTEAFF.

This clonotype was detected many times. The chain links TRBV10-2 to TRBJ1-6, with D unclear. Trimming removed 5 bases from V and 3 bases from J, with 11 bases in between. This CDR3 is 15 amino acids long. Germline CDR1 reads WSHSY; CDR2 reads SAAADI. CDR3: CASSYRAVYNSPLHF. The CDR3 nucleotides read TGCGCCAGCAGTTACCGGGCCGTCTATAATTCACCCCTCCACTTT.

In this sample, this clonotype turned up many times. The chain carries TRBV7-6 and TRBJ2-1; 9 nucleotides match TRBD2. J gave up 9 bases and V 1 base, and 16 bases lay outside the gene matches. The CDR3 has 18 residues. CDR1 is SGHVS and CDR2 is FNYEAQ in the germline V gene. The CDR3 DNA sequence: TGTGCCAGCAGCTTAGTTGGCGGGTTGGGGCGGGGGGGCACTGAGCAGTTCTTC. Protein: CASSLVGGLGRGGTEQFF.

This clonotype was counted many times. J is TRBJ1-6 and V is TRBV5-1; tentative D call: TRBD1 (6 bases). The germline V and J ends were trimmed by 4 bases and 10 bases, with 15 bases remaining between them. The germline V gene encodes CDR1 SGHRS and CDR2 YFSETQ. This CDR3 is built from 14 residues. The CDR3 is CASSEGGGRSPLHF. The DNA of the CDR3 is TGCGCCAGCAGCGAGGGGGGGGGGCGATCACCCCTCCACTTT. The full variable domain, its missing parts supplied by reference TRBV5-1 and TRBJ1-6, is KAGVTQTPRYLIKTRGQQVTLSCSPISGHRSVSWYQQTPGQGLQFLFEYFSETQRNKGNFPGRFSGRQFSNSRSEMNVSTLELGDSALYLCASSEGGGRSPLHFGNGTRLTVT.

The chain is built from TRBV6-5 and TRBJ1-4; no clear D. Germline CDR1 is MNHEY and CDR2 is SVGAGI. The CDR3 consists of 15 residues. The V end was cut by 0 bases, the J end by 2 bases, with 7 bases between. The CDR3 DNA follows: TGTGCCAGCAGTTACTCGAAGTATACTAATGAAAAACTGTTTTTT. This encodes CASSYSKYTNEKLFF.

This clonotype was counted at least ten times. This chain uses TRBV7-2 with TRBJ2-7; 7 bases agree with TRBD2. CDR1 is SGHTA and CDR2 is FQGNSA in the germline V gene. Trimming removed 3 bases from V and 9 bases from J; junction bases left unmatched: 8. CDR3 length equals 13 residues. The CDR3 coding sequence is TGTGCCAGCAGCTTTCGGGCGGGAGAGGCGCAGTACTTC. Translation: CASSFRAGEAQYF. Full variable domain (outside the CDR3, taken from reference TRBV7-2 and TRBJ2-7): GAGVSQSPSNKVTEKGKDVELRCDPISGHTALYWYRQSLGQGLEFLIYFQGNSAPDKSGLPSDRFSAERTGGSVSTLTIQRTQQEDSAVYLCASSFRAGEAQYFGPGTRLTVT.

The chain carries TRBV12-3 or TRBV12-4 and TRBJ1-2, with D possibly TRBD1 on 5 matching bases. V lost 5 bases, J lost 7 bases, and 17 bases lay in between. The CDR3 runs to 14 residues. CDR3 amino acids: CASSPSGASGGYTF. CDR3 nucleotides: TGTGCCAGCAGTCCTTCCGGGGCGTCTGGTGGCTACACCTTC.

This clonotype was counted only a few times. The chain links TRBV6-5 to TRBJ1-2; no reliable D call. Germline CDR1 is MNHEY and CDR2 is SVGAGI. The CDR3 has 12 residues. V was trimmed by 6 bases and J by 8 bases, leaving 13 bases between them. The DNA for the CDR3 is TGTGCCAGCAGGGACGGTATTAGGGGCTACACCTTC. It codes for CASRDGIRGYTF.

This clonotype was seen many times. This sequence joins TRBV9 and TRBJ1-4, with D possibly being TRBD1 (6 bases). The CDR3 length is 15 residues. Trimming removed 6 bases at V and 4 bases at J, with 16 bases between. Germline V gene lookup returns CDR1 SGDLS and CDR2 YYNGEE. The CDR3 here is CASNPRGGINEKLFF. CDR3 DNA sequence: TGTGCCAGCAACCCAAGGGGGGGCATTAATGAAAAACTGTTTTTT.

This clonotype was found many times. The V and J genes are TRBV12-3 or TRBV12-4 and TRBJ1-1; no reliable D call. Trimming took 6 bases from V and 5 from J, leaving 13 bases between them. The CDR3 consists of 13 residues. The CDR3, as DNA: TGTGCCAGCAGCCGTGTGACGGGGACTGAAGCTTTCTTT. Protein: CASSRVTGTEAFF.

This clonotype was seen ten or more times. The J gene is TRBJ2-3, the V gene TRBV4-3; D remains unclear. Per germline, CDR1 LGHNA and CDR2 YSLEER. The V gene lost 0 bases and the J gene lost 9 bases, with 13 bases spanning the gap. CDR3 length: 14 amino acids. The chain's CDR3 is CASSQEQWGRTQYF. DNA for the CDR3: TGCGCCAGCAGCCAAGAGCAATGGGGTAGGACGCAGTATTTT.

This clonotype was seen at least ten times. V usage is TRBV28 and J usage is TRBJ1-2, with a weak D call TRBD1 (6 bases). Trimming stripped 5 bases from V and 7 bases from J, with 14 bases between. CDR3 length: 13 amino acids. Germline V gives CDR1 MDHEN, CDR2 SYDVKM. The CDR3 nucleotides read TGTGCCAGCAGTAGAACAGGGACGGCTGGCTACACCTTC. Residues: CASSRTGTAGYTF.

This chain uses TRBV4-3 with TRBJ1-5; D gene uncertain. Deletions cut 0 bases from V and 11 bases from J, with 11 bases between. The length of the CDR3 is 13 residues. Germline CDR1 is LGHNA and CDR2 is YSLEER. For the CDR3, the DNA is TGCGCCAGCAGCCAAGACAGGTCCTCCGCCCAGCATTTT. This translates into CASSQDRSSAQHF.

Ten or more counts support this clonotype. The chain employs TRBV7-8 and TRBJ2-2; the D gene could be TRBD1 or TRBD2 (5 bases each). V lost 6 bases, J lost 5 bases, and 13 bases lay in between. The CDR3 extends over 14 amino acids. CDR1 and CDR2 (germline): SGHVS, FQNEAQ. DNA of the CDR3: TGTGCCAGCAGTAGGGACCCGAGGACCGGGGAGCTGTTTTTT. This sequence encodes CASSRDPRTGELFF.

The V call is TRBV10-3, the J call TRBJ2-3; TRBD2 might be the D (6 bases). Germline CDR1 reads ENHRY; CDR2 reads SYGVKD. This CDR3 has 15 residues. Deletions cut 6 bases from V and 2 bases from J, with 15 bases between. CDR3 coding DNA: TGTGCCATCAGAGACGCGGGACTGTACACAGATACGCAGTATTTT. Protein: CAIRDAGLYTDTQYF.

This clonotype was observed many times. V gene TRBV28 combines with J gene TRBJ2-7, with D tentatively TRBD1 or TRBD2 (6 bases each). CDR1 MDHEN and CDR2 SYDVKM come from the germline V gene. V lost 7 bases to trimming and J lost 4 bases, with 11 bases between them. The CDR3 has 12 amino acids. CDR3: CASKGGLYEQYF. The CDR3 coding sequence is TGTGCCAGCAAAGGGGGGCTGTACGAGCAGTACTTC.

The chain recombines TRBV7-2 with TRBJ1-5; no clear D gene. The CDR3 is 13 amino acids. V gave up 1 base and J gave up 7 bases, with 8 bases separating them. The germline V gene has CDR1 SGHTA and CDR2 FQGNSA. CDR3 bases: TGTACCAGCAGCTTAGGAGCGGGGCAGCCCCAGCATTTT. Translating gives CTSSLGAGQPQHF.

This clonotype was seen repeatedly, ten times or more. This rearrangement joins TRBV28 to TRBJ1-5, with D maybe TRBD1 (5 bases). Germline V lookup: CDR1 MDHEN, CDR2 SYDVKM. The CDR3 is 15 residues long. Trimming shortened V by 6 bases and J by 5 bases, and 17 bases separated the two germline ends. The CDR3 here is CASSPMGGTDQPQHF. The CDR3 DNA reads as TGTGCCAGCAGCCCCATGGGGGGGACGGATCAGCCCCAGCATTTT.

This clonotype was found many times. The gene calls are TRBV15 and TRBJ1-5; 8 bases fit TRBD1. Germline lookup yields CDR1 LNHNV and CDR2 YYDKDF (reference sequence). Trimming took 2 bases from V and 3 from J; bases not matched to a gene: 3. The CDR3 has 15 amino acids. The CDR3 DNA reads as TGTGCCACCAGCAGAAAGACAGGGGCCAATCAGCCCCAGCATTTT. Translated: CATSRKTGANQPQHF.

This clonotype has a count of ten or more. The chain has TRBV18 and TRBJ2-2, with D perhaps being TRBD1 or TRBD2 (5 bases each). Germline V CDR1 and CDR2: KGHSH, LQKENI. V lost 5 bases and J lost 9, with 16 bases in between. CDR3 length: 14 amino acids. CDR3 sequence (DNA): TGTGCCAGCTCATCTTGGGACCTCCGACGGGAGCTGTTTTTT. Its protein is CASSSWDLRRELFF.

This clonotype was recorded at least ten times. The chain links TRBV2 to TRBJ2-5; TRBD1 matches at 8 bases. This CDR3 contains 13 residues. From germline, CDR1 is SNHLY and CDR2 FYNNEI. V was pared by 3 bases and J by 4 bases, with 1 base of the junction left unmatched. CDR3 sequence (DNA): TGTGCCAGCAGTGAGACAGGGGTAGAGACCCAGTACTTC. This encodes CASSETGVETQYF.

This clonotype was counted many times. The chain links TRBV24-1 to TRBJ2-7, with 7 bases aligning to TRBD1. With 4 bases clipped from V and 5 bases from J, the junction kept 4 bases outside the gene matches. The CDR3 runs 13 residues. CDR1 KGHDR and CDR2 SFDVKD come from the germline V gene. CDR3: CATSDHRGDEQYF. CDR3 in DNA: TGTGCCACCAGTGACCACAGGGGAGACGAGCAGTACTTC.

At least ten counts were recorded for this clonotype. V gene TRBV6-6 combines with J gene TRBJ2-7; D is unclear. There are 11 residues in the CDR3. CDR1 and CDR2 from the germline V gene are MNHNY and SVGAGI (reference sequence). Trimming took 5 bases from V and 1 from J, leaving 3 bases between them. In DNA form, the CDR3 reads TGTGCCAGCAGTGAGTCCTACGAGCAGTACTTC. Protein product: CASSESYEQYF.

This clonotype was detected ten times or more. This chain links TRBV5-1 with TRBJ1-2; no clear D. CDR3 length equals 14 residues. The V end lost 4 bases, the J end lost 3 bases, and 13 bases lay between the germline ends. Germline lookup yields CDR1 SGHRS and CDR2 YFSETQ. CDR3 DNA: TGCGCCAGCAGCGCAACCTCAGGAGACTATGGCTACACCTTC. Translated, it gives CASSATSGDYGYTF.

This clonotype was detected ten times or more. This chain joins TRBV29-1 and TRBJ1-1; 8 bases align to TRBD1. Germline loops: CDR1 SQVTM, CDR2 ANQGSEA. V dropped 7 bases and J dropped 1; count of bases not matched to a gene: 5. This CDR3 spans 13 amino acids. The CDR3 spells CSGGGTGNTEAFF. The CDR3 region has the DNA TGCAGCGGAGGGGGGACAGGGAACACTGAAGCTTTCTTT.

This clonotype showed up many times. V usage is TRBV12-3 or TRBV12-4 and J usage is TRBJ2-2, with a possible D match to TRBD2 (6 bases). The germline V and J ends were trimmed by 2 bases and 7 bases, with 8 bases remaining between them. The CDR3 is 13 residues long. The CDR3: CASSLMEGGELFF. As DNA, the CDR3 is TGTGCCAGCAGTTTAATGGAGGGCGGGGAGCTGTTTTTT.